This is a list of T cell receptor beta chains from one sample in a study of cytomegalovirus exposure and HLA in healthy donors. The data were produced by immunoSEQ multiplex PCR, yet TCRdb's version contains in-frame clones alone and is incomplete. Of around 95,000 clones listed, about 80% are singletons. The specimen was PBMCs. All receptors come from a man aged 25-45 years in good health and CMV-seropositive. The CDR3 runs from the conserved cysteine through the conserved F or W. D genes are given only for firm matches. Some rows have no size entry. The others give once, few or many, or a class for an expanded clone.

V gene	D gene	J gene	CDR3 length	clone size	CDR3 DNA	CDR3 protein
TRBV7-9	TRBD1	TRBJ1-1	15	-	TGTTCCAGCAGTCAATGGCCAGGGACAGGTACTGAAGCTTTCTTT	CSSSQWPGTGTEAFF
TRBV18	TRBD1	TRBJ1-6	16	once	TGTGCCAGCTCACCATCTACGGGACAGGGAGGTTCACCCCTCCACTTT	CASSPSTGQGGSPLHF
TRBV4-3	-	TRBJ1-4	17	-	TGCGCCAGCAGCCAAGAATCGGACGGGAGTGAATGGGGGAAACTGTTTTTT	CASSQESDGSEWGKLFF
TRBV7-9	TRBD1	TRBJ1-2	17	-	TGTTCCAGCAGCTTAGACGAATTGACAGGGGGTAACTATGGCTACACCTTC	CSSSLDELTGGNYGYTF
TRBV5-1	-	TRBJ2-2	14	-	TGCGCCAGCAGTCCAGACTCGAACACCGGGGAGCTGTTTTTT	CASSPDSNTGELFF
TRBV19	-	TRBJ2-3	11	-	TGTGCCAGTGCTAGGAGGGATACGCAGTATTTT	CASARRDTQYF
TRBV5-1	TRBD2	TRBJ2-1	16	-	TGCGCCAGCAGCTCGGAGGGACTAGCGACGTACAATGAGCAGTTCTTC	CASSSEGLATYNEQFF
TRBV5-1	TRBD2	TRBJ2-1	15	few	TGCGCCAGCAGCCCGGGGACTAGCCGAAACAATGAGCAGTTCTTC	CASSPGTSRNNEQFF
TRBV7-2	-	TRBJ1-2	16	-	TGTGCCAGCAGCTTTCCGGGGTCCAGGCCTAACTATGGCTACACCTTC	CASSFPGSRPNYGYTF
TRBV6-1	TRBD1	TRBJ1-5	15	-	TGTGCCAGCAGTGAGCAACCGGGACAGAATCAGCCCCAGCATTTT	CASSEQPGQNQPQHF
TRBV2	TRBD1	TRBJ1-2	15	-	TGTGCCAGCAGTGAGGAGGACAGGGGGGAACATGGCTACACCTTC	CASSEEDRGEHGYTF
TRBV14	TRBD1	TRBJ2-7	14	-	TGTGCCAGCAGCCAACTGGGACAGGCTTATGAGCAGTACTTC	CASSQLGQAYEQYF
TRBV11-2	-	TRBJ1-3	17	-	TGTGCCAGCGGAACCGTACCCGATACAGGGTCCGGAAACACCATATATTTT	CASGTVPDTGSGNTIYF
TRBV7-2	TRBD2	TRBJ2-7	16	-	TGTGCCAGCAGCTTAGTTTTGGCTAGCGGGGGTTACGAGCAGTACTTC	CASSLVLASGGYEQYF
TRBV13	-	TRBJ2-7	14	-	TGTGCCAGCAGCCTCCCGGGACACCCCTACGAGCAGTACTTC	CASSLPGHPYEQYF
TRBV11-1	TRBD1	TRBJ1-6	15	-	TGTGCCAGCAGCTCCACAGGGGGCACTAATTCACCCCTCCACTTT	CASSSTGGTNSPLHF
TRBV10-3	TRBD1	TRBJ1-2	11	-	TGTGCCACCCAGACAGGGGGCGGCTACACCTTC	CATQTGGGYTF
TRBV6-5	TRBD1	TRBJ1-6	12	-	TGTGCTAGCCGACAGGGCTATTCACCCCTCCACTTT	CASRQGYSPLHF
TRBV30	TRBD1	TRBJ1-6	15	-	TGTGCCTGGGAACCCCGACAGGGACCTAATTCACCCCTCCACTTT	CAWEPRQGPNSPLHF
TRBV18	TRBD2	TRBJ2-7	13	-	TGTGCCAGCTCGACTAGCGGGGCCTACGAGCAGTACTTC	CASSTSGAYEQYF
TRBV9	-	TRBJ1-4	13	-	TGTGCCAGCAACTACAGGCCAGGTGAAAAACTGTTTTTT	CASNYRPGEKLFF
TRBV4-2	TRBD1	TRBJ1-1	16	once	TGTGCCAGCAGCCGGGGGACAGAGATCTTGAACACTGAAGCTTTCTTT	CASSRGTEILNTEAFF
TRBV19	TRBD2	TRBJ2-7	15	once	TGTGCCAGTAGTGCCAGCGGGGGGAATCCCTACGAGCAGTACTTC	CASSASGGNPYEQYF
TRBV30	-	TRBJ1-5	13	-	TGTGCCTGGAGTACGGGTCGGAGTCAGCCCCAGCATTTT	CAWSTGRSQPQHF
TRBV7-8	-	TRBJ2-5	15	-	TGTGCCAGCAGCTTAGCGGGGGGAGTCCAAGAGACCCAGTACTTC	CASSLAGGVQETQYF
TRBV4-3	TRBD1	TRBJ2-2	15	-	TGCGCCAGCAGCCAGCAACAGGGGCGTCCCGGGGAGCTGTTTTTT	CASSQQQGRPGELFF
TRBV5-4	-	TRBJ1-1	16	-	TGTGCCAGCAGCTTGGAGAGGATACTACCGAACACTGAAGCTTTCTTT	CASSLERILPNTEAFF
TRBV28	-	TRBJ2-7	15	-	TGTGCCAGCAGTTTATTCGGACAATCTACCTACGAGCAGTACTTC	CASSLFGQSTYEQYF
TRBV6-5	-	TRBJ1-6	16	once	TGTGCCAGCAGTTACACGACAGCGCCCGTGGGTTCACCCCTCCACTTT	CASSYTTAPVGSPLHF
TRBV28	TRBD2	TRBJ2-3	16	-	TGTGCCAGCCTCCCGGTGGGCGGGGGGCGCACAGATACGCAGTATTTT	CASLPVGGGRTDTQYF
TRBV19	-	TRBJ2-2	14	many	TGTGCCAGTAGGGGTAAGGAGGACACCGGGGAGCTGTTTTTT	CASRGKEDTGELFF
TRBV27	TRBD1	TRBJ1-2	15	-	TGTGCCAGCAGTACCGGGCCACAGGGGTCGGCATCCTACACCTTC	CASSTGPQGSASYTF
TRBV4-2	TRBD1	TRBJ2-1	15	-	TGTGCCAGCAGCCAAGATGTTACAGGGGTTAATGAGCAGTTCTTC	CASSQDVTGVNEQFF
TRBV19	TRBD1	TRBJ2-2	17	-	TGTGCCAGTAGTCATAGCCGGATACAGGGGTATCACGGGGAGCTGTTTTTT	CASSHSRIQGYHGELFF
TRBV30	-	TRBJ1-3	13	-	TGTGCCTGGAGTGGAGGCGTTGGAAACACCATATATTTT	CAWSGGVGNTIYF
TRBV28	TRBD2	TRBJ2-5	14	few	TGTGCCTCCAGACTAGCGGGGTACCAAGAGACCCAGTACTTC	CASRLAGYQETQYF
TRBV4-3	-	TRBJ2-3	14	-	TGCGCCAGCAGCCAAGGGGGAGACACAGATACGCAGTATTTT	CASSQGGDTDTQYF
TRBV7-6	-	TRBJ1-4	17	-	TGTGCCAGCAGCTTAGAAACACCGGACAGCCCAAATGAAAAACTGTTTTTT	CASSLETPDSPNEKLFF
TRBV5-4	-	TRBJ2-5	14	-	TGTGCCAGCAGCTTGGGCGTAGGAGTGGAGACCCAGTACTTC	CASSLGVGVETQYF
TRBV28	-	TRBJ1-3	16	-	TGTGCCAGCAGTTTTGCGGGGGGTATCTCTGGAAACACCATATATTTT	CASSFAGGISGNTIYF
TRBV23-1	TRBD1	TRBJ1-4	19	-	TGCGCCAGCAGTCATACCGTCGGGACAGGGGAAAGGGCTAATGAAAAACTGTTTTTT	CASSHTVGTGERANEKLFF
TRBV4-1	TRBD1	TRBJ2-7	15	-	TGCGCCAGCAGCCAAGATGGGACAGGGAACTACGAGCAGTACTTC	CASSQDGTGNYEQYF
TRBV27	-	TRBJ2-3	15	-	TGTGCCAGCAGTTTTGACGGGGATGGGGCAGATACGCAGTATTTT	CASSFDGDGADTQYF
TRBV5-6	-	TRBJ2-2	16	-	TGTGCCAGCGGGGGCCCCGGGGGGCCCAACACCGGGGAGCTGTTTTTT	CASGGPGGPNTGELFF
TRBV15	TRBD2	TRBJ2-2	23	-	TGTGCCACCAGCAGAGATCTGGGACTAGCGGGGGGGAACGGATTCGCGAACACCGGGGAGCTGTTTTTT	CATSRDLGLAGGNGFANTGELFF
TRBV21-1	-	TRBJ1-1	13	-	TGTGCCAGCAGACTCCGGAGTAACACTGAAGCTTTCTTT	CASRLRSNTEAFF
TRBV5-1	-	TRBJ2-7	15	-	TGCGCCAGCAGCTTGACGCCACAGGGCAGCTACGAGCAGTACTTC	CASSLTPQGSYEQYF
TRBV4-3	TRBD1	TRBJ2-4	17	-	TGCGCCAGCAGCCAAATGGGGCAGGGGGCTGGCAAAAACATTCAGTACTTC	CASSQMGQGAGKNIQYF
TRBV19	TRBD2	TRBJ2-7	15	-	TGTGCCAGTAGTATAGTGGGAGGGTCAACCTCCGAGCAGTACTTC	CASSIVGGSTSEQYF
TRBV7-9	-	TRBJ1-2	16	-	TGTGCCAGCAGCCACATCGGGAGAGCCGAAACCTATGGCTACACCTTC	CASSHIGRAETYGYTF
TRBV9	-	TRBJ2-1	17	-	TGTGCCAGCAGCCCGAGAACCGGGACACTCTCCTACAATGAGCAGTTCTTC	CASSPRTGTLSYNEQFF